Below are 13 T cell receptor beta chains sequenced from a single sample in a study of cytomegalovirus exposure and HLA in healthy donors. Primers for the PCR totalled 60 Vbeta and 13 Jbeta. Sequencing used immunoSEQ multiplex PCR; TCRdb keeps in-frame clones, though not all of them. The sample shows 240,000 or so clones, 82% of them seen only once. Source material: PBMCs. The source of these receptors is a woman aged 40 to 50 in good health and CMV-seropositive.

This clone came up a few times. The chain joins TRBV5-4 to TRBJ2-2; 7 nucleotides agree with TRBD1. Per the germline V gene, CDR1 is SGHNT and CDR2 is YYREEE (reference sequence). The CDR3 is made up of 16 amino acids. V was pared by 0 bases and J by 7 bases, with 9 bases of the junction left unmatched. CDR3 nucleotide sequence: TGTGCCAGCAGCTTGGGTCCAGGGGGTATCGGCGGGGAGCTGTTTTTT. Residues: CASSLGPGGIGGELFF.

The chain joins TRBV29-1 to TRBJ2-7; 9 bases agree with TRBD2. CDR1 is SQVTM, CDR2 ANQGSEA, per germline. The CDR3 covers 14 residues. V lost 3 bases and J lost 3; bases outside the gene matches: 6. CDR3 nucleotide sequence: TGCAGCGTTGAGATCCCAGCGGGGGGCTACGAGCAGTACTTC. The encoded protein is CSVEIPAGGYEQYF.

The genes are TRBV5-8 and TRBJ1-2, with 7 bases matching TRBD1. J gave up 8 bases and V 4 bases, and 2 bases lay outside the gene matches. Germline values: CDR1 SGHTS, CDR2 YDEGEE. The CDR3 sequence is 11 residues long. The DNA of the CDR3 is TGTGCCAGCAGCCCGGACAGGGGCTACACCTTC. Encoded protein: CASSPDRGYTF.

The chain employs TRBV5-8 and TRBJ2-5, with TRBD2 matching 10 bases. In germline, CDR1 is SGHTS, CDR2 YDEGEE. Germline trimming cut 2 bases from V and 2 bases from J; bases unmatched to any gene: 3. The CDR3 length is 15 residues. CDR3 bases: TGTGCCAGCAGCTTTGGGACTAGCGAGCAAGAGACCCAGTACTTC. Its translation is CASSFGTSEQETQYF.

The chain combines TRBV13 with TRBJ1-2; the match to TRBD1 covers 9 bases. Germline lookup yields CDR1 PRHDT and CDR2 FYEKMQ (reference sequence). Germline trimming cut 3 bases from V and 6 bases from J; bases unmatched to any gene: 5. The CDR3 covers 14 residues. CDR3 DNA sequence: TGTGCCAGCAGCTTGGCCGGGACAGGGAATGGCTACACCTTC. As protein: CASSLAGTGNGYTF.

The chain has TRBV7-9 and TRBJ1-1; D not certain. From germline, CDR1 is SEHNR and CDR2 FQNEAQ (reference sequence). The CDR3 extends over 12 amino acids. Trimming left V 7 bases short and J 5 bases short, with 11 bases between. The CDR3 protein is CASTQRSTEAFF. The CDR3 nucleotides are TGTGCCAGCACCCAGCGGAGTACTGAAGCTTTCTTT.

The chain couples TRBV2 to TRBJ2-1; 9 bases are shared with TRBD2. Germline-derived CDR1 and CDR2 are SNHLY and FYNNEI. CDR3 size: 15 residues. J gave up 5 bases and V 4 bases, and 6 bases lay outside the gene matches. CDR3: CASSVGGGGNNEQFF. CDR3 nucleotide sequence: TGTGCCAGCAGTGTCGGCGGGGGGGGAAACAATGAGCAGTTCTTC.

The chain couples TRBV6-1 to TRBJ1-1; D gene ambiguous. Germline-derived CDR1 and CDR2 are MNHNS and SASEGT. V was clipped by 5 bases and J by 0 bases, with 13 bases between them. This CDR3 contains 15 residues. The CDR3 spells CASSSLVQMNTEAFF. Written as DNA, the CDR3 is TGTGCCAGCAGTTCCCTCGTTCAGATGAACACTGAAGCTTTCTTT.

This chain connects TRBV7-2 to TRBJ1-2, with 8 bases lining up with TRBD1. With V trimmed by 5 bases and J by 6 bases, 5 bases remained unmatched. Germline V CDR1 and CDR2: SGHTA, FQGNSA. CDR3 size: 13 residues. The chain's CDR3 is CASSGQGADGYTF. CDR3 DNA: TGTGCCAGCAGCGGTCAGGGGGCGGATGGCTACACCTTC.

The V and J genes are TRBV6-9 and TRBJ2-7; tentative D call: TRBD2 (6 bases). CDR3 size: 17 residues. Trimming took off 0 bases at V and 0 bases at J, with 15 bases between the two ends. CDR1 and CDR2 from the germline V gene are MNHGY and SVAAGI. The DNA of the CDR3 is TGTGCCAGCAGTTATTCCGGTTGGGGGGTCAACTCCTACGAGCAGTACTTC. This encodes CASSYSGWGVNSYEQYF.

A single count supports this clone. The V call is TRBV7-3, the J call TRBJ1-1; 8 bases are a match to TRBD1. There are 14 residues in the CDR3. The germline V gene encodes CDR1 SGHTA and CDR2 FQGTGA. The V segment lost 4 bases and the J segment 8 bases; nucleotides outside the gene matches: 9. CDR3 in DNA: TGTGCCAGCAGCTCTTCCGGGCCAGGGGGCGAAGCTTTCTTT. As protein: CASSSSGPGGEAFF.

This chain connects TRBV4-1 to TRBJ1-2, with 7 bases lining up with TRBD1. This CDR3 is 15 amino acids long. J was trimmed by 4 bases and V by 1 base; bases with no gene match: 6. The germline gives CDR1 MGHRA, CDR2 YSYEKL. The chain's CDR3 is CASSQAYGDSYGYTF. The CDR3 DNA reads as TGCGCCAGCAGCCAAGCGTACGGGGACAGCTATGGCTACACCTTC.

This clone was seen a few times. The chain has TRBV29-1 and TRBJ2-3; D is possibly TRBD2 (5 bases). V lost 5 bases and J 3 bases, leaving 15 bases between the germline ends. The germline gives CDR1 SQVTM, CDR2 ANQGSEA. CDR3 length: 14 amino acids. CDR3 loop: CSVQKLAGTDTQYF. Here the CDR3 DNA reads TGCAGCGTTCAAAAACTGGCGGGTACAGATACGCAGTATTTT.